Detailed here is one T cell receptor beta chain. Its antigen is currently unknown. This sample stems from a study of cytomegalovirus exposure and HLA in healthy donors. Study-level points and caveats: There were some public TCRs occurring in many donors, but most TCR sequences were rare. A previous analysis found most TCR beta V segments productive roughly 87% or roughly 30% of the time. Sequencing depth across donors, presence/absence analyses assumed, was roughly uniform.

It was with 60 Vbeta and 13 Jbeta primers that the PCR ran. Authors' processing steps: Later analysis identified approximately 80 million unique TCR beta chains, about 10 million shared. This table comes from immunoSEQ multiplex PCR, and its TCRdb copy is limited to in-frame clones, with some not included. That table is the source of V, J and clone size, and D and trimming were worked out from the DNA. Of tens of thousands of clones in the sample, over 60% were seen once. CDR3 size: 11 residues. Trimming removed 5 bases at V and 3 bases at J, with 5 bases between. Germline CDR1 MDHEN, CDR2 SYDVKM. The TCR was taken from a woman aged 40-49 years in good health and CMV-seropositive. The sequenced sample was PBMCs. The chain carries TRBV28 and TRBJ2-7; D unresolved. CDR3 region: CASSLYYEQYF. The CDR3 region has the DNA TGTGCCAGCAGTCTTTACTACGAGCAGTACTTC. Full variable domain (missing parts from reference TRBV28 and TRBJ2-7): DVKVTQSSRYLVKRTGEKVFLECVQDMDHENMFWYRQDPGLGLRLIYFSYDVKMKEKGDIPEGYSVSREKKERFSLILESASTNQTSMYLCASSLYYEQYFGPGTRLTVT.